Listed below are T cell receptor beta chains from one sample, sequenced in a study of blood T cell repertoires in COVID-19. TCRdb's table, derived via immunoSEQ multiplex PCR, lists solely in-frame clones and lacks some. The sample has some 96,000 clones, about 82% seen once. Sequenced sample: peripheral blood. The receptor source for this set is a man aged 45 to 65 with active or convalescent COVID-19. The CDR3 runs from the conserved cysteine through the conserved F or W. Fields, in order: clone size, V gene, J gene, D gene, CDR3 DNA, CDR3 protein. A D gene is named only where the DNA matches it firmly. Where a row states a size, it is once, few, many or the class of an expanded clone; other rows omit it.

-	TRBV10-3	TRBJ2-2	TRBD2	TGTGCCACCCGGACTAGCGGGAAGGCGAACACCGGGGAGCTGTTTTTT	CATRTSGKANTGELFF
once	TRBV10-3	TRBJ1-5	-	TGTGCCATCAGTGGAAAGGGGGACGTCAATCAGCCCCAGCATTTT	CAISGKGDVNQPQHF
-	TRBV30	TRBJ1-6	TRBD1	TGTGCCTGGAGTGTAAGGACAGGGGGAAGTTCACCCCTCCACTTT	CAWSVRTGGSSPLHF
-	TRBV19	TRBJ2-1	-	TGTGCCAGTAGCCCTAGTCTTAGCTCCTACAATGAGCAGTTCTTC	CASSPSLSSYNEQFF
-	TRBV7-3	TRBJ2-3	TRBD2	TGTGCCAGCAGCCTCCTGGGCGGGAGGAACGCAGATACGCAGTATTTT	CASSLLGGRNADTQYF
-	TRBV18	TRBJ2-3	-	TGTGCCAGCTCACCCTATACCGGTCTGAGAGATACGCAGTATTTT	CASSPYTGLRDTQYF
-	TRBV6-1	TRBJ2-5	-	TGTGCCAGCAGTGCCCGCGGGACAGCCAGGAAAGAGACCCAGTACTTC	CASSARGTARKETQYF
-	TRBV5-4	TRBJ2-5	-	TGTGCCAGCAGCGACCAGGGTTACCAAGAGACCCAGTACTTC	CASSDQGYQETQYF
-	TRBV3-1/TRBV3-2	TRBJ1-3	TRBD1	TGTGCCAGCAGCCCCGACAGGGGGCCTGGAAACACCATATATTTT	CASSPDRGPGNTIYF
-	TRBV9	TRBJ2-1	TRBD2	TGTGCCAGCAGCGTAACTAGCGGGACGGCCAATGAGCAGTTCTTC	CASSVTSGTANEQFF
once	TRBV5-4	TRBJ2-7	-	TGTGCCAGCAGCCAGGGGCCGGGACCGTACTACGAGCAGTACTTC	CASSQGPGPYYEQYF
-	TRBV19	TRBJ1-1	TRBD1	TGTGCCAGTAGTACCTCCCAGGGGGCGAACACTGAAGCTTTCTTT	CASSTSQGANTEAFF
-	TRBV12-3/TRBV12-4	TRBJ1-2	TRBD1	TGTGCCAGCAGGGCACAGGGGTCTGCTGGCTACACCTTC	CASRAQGSAGYTF
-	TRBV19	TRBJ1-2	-	TGTGCCAGTAGTGGTGGGGGCCCTGGCTACACCTTC	CASSGGGPGYTF
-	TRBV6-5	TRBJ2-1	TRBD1	TGTGCCAGCAGTCCTAGGACAGGGGACAATGAGCAGTTCTTC	CASSPRTGDNEQFF
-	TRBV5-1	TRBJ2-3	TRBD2	TGCGCCAGCAGCTTGCAGCGGGGCATCACAGATACGCAGTATTTT	CASSLQRGITDTQYF
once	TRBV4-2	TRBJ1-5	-	TGTGCCAGCAGTACTTATAATCAGCCCCAGCATTTT	CASSTYNQPQHF
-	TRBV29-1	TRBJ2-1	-	TGCAGCGTTGAAGATGAAGCCGATGGTGAGCAGTTCTTC	CSVEDEADGEQFF
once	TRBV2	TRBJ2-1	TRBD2	TGTGCCAGCAGTCCCATAAGACTAGCGGGAGGGATAAATGAGCAGTTCTTC	CASSPIRLAGGINEQFF
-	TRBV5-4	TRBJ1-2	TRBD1	TGTGCCAGCAGCTTGGCAGGGGGTAACTATGGCTACACCTTC	CASSLAGGNYGYTF
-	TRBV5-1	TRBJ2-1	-	TGCGCCAGCAGCTTGGATCCGGGACTTGGTGGTGAGCAGTTCTTC	CASSLDPGLGGEQFF
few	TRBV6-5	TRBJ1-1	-	TGTGCCAGCAGTTACTCGAACGTGGGGGCAGACACTGAAGCTTTCTTT	CASSYSNVGADTEAFF
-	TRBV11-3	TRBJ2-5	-	TGTGCCAGCGGCGGAGGTGGGTCTGAGACCCAGTACTTC	CASGGGGSETQYF
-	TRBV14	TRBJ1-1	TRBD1	TGTGCCAGCAGCCACCGACAGGGGACTGAAGCTTTCTTT	CASSHRQGTEAFF
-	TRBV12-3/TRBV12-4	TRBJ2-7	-	TGTGCCAGCGGACCGGGACACATTTACGAGCAGTACTTC	CASGPGHIYEQYF
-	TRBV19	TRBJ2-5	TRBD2	TGTGCCAGTAGTCCCCTCGCGTTGGGCGGGAGGGCTCGAACCCAGTACTTC	CASSPLALGGRARTQYF
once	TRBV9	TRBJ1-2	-	TGTGCCAGCAGCGCGGACCGGGACAAGTATGGCTACACCTTC	CASSADRDKYGYTF
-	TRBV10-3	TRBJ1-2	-	TGTGCCATCAGTGAGTCCGGCTATGGCTACACCTTC	CAISESGYGYTF
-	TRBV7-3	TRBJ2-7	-	TGTGCCAGCAGCAGCCGGGGAGGGGGCTACGAGCAGTACTTC	CASSSRGGGYEQYF
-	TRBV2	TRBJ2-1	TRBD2	TGTGCCAGCAGGGGCCCCCTAGCGGGAGGAGACAATGAGCAGTTCTTC	CASRGPLAGGDNEQFF
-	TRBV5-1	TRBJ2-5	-	TGCGCCAGCAGCCCGACCGGGACTGGATTACAAGAGACCCAGTACTTC	CASSPTGTGLQETQYF
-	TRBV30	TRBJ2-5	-	TGTGCCGCCGTCCAGGGGGAGACCCAGTACTTC	CAAVQGETQYF
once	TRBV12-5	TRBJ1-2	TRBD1	TGTGCTAGTGGTTTACGGCCCGGGACAGGGGCTAACTATGGCTACACCTTC	CASGLRPGTGANYGYTF